Following are 27 T cell receptor beta chains from one sample sequenced in a study of blood T cell repertoires in COVID-19. TCRdb's copy holds only in-frame clones and misses some; the assay was immunoSEQ multiplex PCR. The table includes roughly 70,000 clones, 90% detected once. The sample taken for sequencing was peripheral blood. Receptor source: a woman older than 75 with active COVID-19.

This clone was seen only a few times. V and J are TRBV7-8 and TRBJ2-2; 12 nucleotides agree with TRBD2. The trim removed 7 bases at V and 6 bases at J, leaving 9 bases unmatched. The CDR3 is 16 residues long. CDR1 SGHVS and CDR2 FQNEAQ come from the germline V gene. Written as DNA, the CDR3 is TGTGCCAGCACCACAACTAGCGGGAGGCCGGCCGGGGAGCTGTTTTTT. Residues: CASTTTSGRPAGELFF. Together with reference TRBV7-8 and TRBJ2-2, the CDR3 gives the full variable domain: GAGVSQSPRYKVAKRGQDVALRCDPISGHVSLFWYQQALGQGPEFLTYFQNEAQLDKSGLPSDRFFAERPEGSVSTLKIQRTQQEDSAVYLCASTTTSGRPAGELFFGEGSRLTVL.

This clone was detected a few times. One junction end disagrees with the germline gene, perhaps due to a read error. This chain joins TRBV3-1 (or the pseudogene TRBV3-2) and TRBJ2-7; 11 bases align to TRBD2. The germline V gene encodes CDR1 LGHDT and CDR2 YNNKEL (reference sequence). This CDR3 has 11 residues. The CDR3 coding sequence is TGTGCCAGCAGCCAACCGCGACTAGCGGGATTC. Its translation is CASSQPRLAGF.

The chain uses TRBV29-1 and TRBJ1-2; D may be TRBD1 (6 bases). The CDR3 length is 12 residues. Trimming stripped 7 bases from V and 3 bases from J, with 12 bases between. Germline CDR1 reads SQVTM; CDR2 reads ANQGSEA. CDR3 DNA sequence: TGCAGCGCCCCCGGGACACACTATGGCTACACCTTC. This codes for CSAPGTHYGYTF.

The gene calls are TRBV12-3 or TRBV12-4 and TRBJ2-2; D unresolved. V was pared by 6 bases and J by 7 bases, with 12 bases between. This CDR3 comprises 13 residues. The chain's CDR3 is CASSLQPSGELFF. CDR3 in DNA: TGTGCCAGCAGCCTACAACCTAGCGGGGAGCTGTTTTTT.

This chain links TRBV7-2 with TRBJ2-7; D gene unclear. V gave up 6 bases and J gave up 0 bases, with 12 bases separating them. Per the germline V gene, CDR1 is SGHTA and CDR2 is FQGNSA. The length of the CDR3 is 14 residues. The chain's CDR3 is CASSRKADSYEQYF. In nucleotides, the CDR3 is TGTGCCAGCAGTAGGAAGGCGGACTCCTACGAGCAGTACTTC.

The V gene is TRBV24-1, the J gene TRBJ2-5; 8 nucleotides match TRBD1. Looked up from germline, CDR1 is KGHDR and CDR2 is SFDVKD. Trimming took 5 bases from V and 3 from J; bases not matched to a gene: 7. There are 15 residues in the CDR3. CDR3 sequence: CATSGPTGGKETQYF. The CDR3 DNA follows: TGTGCCACCAGTGGACCAACAGGGGGGAAAGAGACCCAGTACTTC.

The gene calls are TRBV4-2 and TRBJ2-5; 8 bases fit TRBD2. The CDR3 extends over 16 amino acids. The V gene's germline CDR1 is LGHNA and CDR2 YNFKEQ. V dropped 4 bases and J dropped 4; count of bases not matched to a gene: 11. The CDR3 protein is CASSPLRAGGGETQYF. In DNA form, the CDR3 reads TGTGCCAGCAGCCCCCTACGGGCGGGAGGAGGAGAGACCCAGTACTTC.

The chain carries TRBV19 and TRBJ2-2; TRBD1 might be the D (5 bases). The CDR3 length is 15 residues. Germline CDR1 and CDR2: LNHDA and SQIVND (reference sequence). V lost 6 bases to trimming and J lost 4 bases, with 15 bases between them. CDR3 in amino acids: CASSRLPRVTGELFF. CDR3 bases: TGTGCCAGTAGCCGCTTACCCAGGGTCACCGGGGAGCTGTTTTTT.

This chain links TRBV27 with TRBJ2-3; the D gene is possibly TRBD2 (5 bases). Trimming removed 4 bases from V and 0 bases from J, with 8 bases in between. CDR1 is MNHEY and CDR2 is SMNVEV in the germline V gene (reference sequence). The CDR3 runs to 14 residues. In DNA form, the CDR3 reads TGTGCCAGCAGTTATACGGGAAGCACAGATACGCAGTATTTT. Protein: CASSYTGSTDTQYF.

The gene calls are TRBV12-2 and TRBJ2-3; the listed D gene, TRBD1, was not tested against the DNA. TRBV12-2 is assigned pseudogene status. This CDR3 contains 16 residues. CDR3: CASRLVYHSPTDTQYF. The CDR3 DNA is TGTGCAAGTCGCTTAGTTTACCACAGCCCCACAGATACGCAGTATTTT.

The V call is TRBV6-5, the J call TRBJ1-1; the D gene is possibly TRBD1 (6 bases). Trimming shortened V by 6 bases and J by 9 bases, and 14 bases separated the two germline ends. Germline V gene sequence: CDR1 MNHEY, CDR2 SVGAGI. This CDR3 has 12 amino acids. CDR3 region: CASRDRLGKAFF. CDR3 DNA: TGTGCCAGCAGGGACAGATTGGGAAAAGCTTTCTTT.

The rearrangement links TRBV6-2 or TRBV6-3 to TRBJ2-4; 12 nucleotides line up with TRBD2. Germline values: CDR1 MNHEY, CDR2 SVGEGT. The CDR3 is 17 amino acids. With V trimmed by 4 bases and J by 2 bases, 6 bases remained unmatched. The CDR3, as DNA: TGTGCCAGCAGTTCCGCTAGCGGGAGGGCGTCCAAAAACATTCAGTACTTC. The encoded protein is CASSSASGRASKNIQYF.

The V call is TRBV6-5, the J call TRBJ2-5; 9 bases agree with TRBD1. The germline gives CDR1 MNHEY, CDR2 SVGAGI. V shed 6 bases and J 4 bases; nucleotides not matched to a gene: 6. This CDR3 spans 14 amino acids. Here the CDR3 DNA reads TGTGCCAGCAGCCGGGACAGGGCGTTAGAGACCCAGTACTTC. It codes for CASSRDRALETQYF.

The CDR3 DNA sequence: TGCAGCGGGCGGGTAGCGGGAGGGCCTAATGAGCAGTTCTTC. Translation: CSGRVAGGPNEQFF. The genes are TRBV29-1 and TRBJ2-1; 11 positions match TRBD2. The CDR3 runs 14 residues. Germline CDR1 reads SQVTM; CDR2 reads ANQGSEA. V lost 7 bases to trimming and J lost 7 bases; unmatched junction nucleotides: 9.

This chain links TRBV4-1 with TRBJ2-2; 9 bases map to TRBD2. Germline CDR1 and CDR2: MGHRA and YSYEKL. This CDR3 comprises 15 residues. V gave up 8 bases and J gave up 1 base; unmatched junction bases: 5. The chain's CDR3 is CASAQTSGNTGELFF. The CDR3, as DNA: TGCGCCAGCGCCCAGACTAGCGGGAACACCGGGGAGCTGTTTTTT.

V and J are TRBV7-6 and TRBJ2-1, with TRBD2 matching 8 bases. Trimming cost V 1 base and J 4 bases; bases outside gene matches: 3. The CDR3 runs to 15 residues. Per germline, CDR1 SGHVS and CDR2 FNYEAQ. CDR3 nucleotides: TGTGCCAGCAGCTTAGGGTCGGGAGGGTACAATGAGCAGTTCTTC. Translating gives CASSLGSGGYNEQFF.

The rearrangement uses TRBV5-1 and TRBJ2-2, with D perhaps matching TRBD1 (5 bases). Per the germline V gene, CDR1 is SGHRS and CDR2 is YFSETQ. V was pared by 0 bases and J by 1 base, with 10 bases between. This CDR3 is 16 amino acids long. For the CDR3, the DNA is TGCGCCAGCAGCTTGGCTCGGCAGGGGAACACCGGGGAGCTGTTTTTT. Protein sequence: CASSLARQGNTGELFF.

The chain is built from TRBV5-1 and TRBJ2-1, with 7 nucleotides matching TRBD1. This CDR3 spans 13 amino acids. The germline V gene has CDR1 SGHRS and CDR2 YFSETQ. J was trimmed by 5 bases and V by 4 bases; bases with no gene match: 3. The CDR3 sequence: CASSRQGDNEQFF. CDR3 nucleotides: TGCGCCAGCAGCCGACAGGGTGACAATGAGCAGTTCTTC. The full variable domain, its missing parts supplied by reference TRBV5-1 and TRBJ2-1, is KAGVTQTPRYLIKTRGQQVTLSCSPISGHRSVSWYQQTPGQGLQFLFEYFSETQRNKGNFPGRFSGRQFSNSRSEMNVSTLELGDSALYLCASSRQGDNEQFFGPGTRLTVL.

This chain links TRBV12-3 or TRBV12-4 with TRBJ1-2, with a weak D call TRBD1 (5 bases). This CDR3 has 12 residues. V shed 3 bases and J shed 8 bases, with 10 bases lying between them. CDR3 in DNA: TGTGCCAGCAGTTTGGGGGGGAGGGGCTACACCTTC. Its translation: CASSLGGRGYTF.

The chain has TRBV11-3 and TRBJ2-7; the match to TRBD2 covers 10 bases. Germline lookup yields CDR1 SGHNT and CDR2 YENEEA. With 5 bases clipped from V and 7 bases from J, the junction kept 11 bases outside the gene matches. The CDR3 totals 15 residues. The CDR3 nucleotides read TGTGCCAGCAGCGGACGAGCGGGAGGGAATGAAGAGCAGTACTTC. As protein: CASSGRAGGNEEQYF.

The V call is TRBV19, the J call TRBJ2-5; D ambiguous. CDR1 and CDR2 (germline): LNHDA, SQIVND (reference sequence). The V gene lost 5 bases and the J gene lost 1 base, with 8 bases spanning the gap. CDR3 length: 13 residues. This CDR3 is CASSPGPQETQYF. The CDR3 DNA follows: TGTGCCAGTAGTCCTGGGCCCCAAGAGACCCAGTACTTC.

This chain links TRBV3-1 (or the pseudogene TRBV3-2) with TRBJ2-5; maybe TRBD2 (5 bases). The germline V and J ends were trimmed by 3 bases and 5 bases, with 10 bases remaining between them. Germline values: CDR1 LGHDT, CDR2 YNNKEL (reference sequence). The CDR3 spans 13 residues. The CDR3 nucleotides are TGTGCCAGCAGCCACGACCCGGGGGAGACCCAGTACTTC. Protein sequence: CASSHDPGETQYF.

The chain joins TRBV11-2 to TRBJ2-5, with 8 nucleotides matching TRBD1. This CDR3 spans 13 amino acids. The J segment lost 6 bases and the V segment lost 5 bases, leaving 5 bases of the junction unmatched. The V gene's germline CDR1 is SGHAT and CDR2 FQNNGV. The DNA of the CDR3 is TGTGCCAGCAGCGTGGACAGGGTTAAGACCCAGTACTTC. This sequence encodes CASSVDRVKTQYF.

The V call is TRBV2, the J call TRBJ2-5; D gene uncertain. Trimming left V 2 bases short and J 5 bases short, with 6 bases between. CDR3 size: 12 residues. Germline V gene lookup returns CDR1 SNHLY and CDR2 FYNNEI. The CDR3 sequence: CASSELGETQYF. The CDR3 region has the DNA TGTGCCAGCAGTGAACTCGGGGAGACCCAGTACTTC.

The chain is built from TRBV12-3 or TRBV12-4 and TRBJ1-1; D is perhaps TRBD1 (6 bases). Between the trimmed V and J ends, which lost 6 bases and 0 bases, there was a span of 8 bases. CDR3 size: 13 residues. The CDR3 DNA reads TGTGCCAGCAGCGGACAGCTGAACACTGAAGCTTTCTTT. This codes for CASSGQLNTEAFF.

The chain has TRBV28 and TRBJ2-1; TRBD1 might be the D (6 bases). The germline V gene has CDR1 MDHEN and CDR2 SYDVKM. The CDR3 totals 13 residues. V lost 7 bases and J lost 8, with 15 bases in between. CDR3: CASNPQQGDEQFF. For the CDR3, the DNA is TGTGCCAGCAATCCCCAACAGGGCGATGAGCAGTTCTTC.

V and J are TRBV4-1 and TRBJ1-2, with TRBD1 as a possible D gene (5 bases). This CDR3 region has 15 residues. The germline gives CDR1 MGHRA, CDR2 YSYEKL. The V end was cut by 1 base, the J end by 5 bases, with 14 bases between. The CDR3 DNA sequence: TGCGCCAGCAGCCAAGCTGGTCAGGGCCTATATGGCTACACCTTC. It yields the protein CASSQAGQGLYGYTF.